The clone carrying this T cell receptor (beta chain) was counted between two and nine times. Its specificity is not known. MiXCR, applied by TCRdb to the 5' RACE reads, yields one record per CDR3 protein. The table lists roughly 340,000 distinct CDR3 sequences, about 4% of them singletons. This specimen belongs to a study of T cells after yellow fever vaccination. Study details: Researchers used SMART-Seq v4 Ultra Low Input to prepare fractions that had low cell numbers. Study outcomes and limitations: Most primary-vaccination clones reappeared after the booster (less than 98% CD4, roughly 88% CD8). The CD4 compartment and the CD8 compartment contained a small share of clonotypes in common.

The V and J ends lost 5 bases and 7 bases respectively, with 6 bases between them. The CDR3 length is 11 residues. The chain links TRBV12-3 or TRBV12-4 to TRBJ1-5; D uncertain. This TCR was sampled from a man in his late teens or twenties who received the YFV17D yellow fever vaccine. Here the sequenced sample was PBMCs, taken 5 days after the yellow fever booster vaccination. The CDR3 region is CASSITQPQHF. CDR3 coding DNA: TGTGCCAGCAGTATTACACAGCCCCAGCATTTT.